The 15 T cell receptor beta chains presented below share a single source sample, sequenced in a study of response to subunit inactivated influenza vaccine. TCRdb redid the calling of the RT-PCR reads with MiXCR, one entry per CDR3 protein. The sample lists about 310,000 distinct CDR3 sequences; roughly 22% were seen once. The sample was PBMCs from blood, taken 21 months after vaccination. The receptors were gathered from a man between 45 and 75 years old who received an inactivated influenza vaccine.

At least ten counts were recorded for this clonotype. The chain is built from TRBV7-6 and TRBJ1-3, with D hard to call. Looked up from germline, CDR1 is SGHVS and CDR2 is FNYEAQ. V shed 5 bases and J shed 1 base, with 6 bases lying between them. The CDR3 totals 13 residues. CDR3 sequence: CASSLRSGNTIYF. CDR3 nucleotide sequence: TGTGCCAGCAGCCTCCGTTCTGGAAACACCATATATTTT.

The chain joins TRBV5-1 to TRBJ2-7; 9 bases map to TRBD1. This CDR3 has 15 amino acids. From germline, CDR1 is SGHRS and CDR2 YFSETQ. V was pared by 3 bases and J by 5 bases, with 9 bases of the junction left unmatched. The CDR3 DNA is TGCGCCAGCAGCTCCACCGGGACAGGGTACAACGAGCAGTACTTC. It encodes CASSSTGTGYNEQYF.

Only a few counts were recorded for this clonotype. This chain joins TRBV11-2 and TRBJ1-5; D is undetermined. The CDR3 has 13 residues. Trimming removed 5 bases from V and 10 bases from J, with 15 bases in between. Germline values: CDR1 SGHAT, CDR2 FQNNGV. The CDR3 protein is CASSTKENGPQHF. The CDR3 DNA is TGTGCCAGCAGCACGAAGGAGAATGGTCCCCAGCATTTT. Complete variable domain (other parts from reference TRBV11-2 and TRBJ1-5): EAGVAQSPRYKIIEKRQSVAFWCNPISGHATLYWYQQILGQGPKLLIQFQNNGVVDDSQLPKDRFSAERLKGVDSTLKIQPAKLEDSAVYLCASSTKENGPQHFGDGTRLSIL.

This clonotype was found a few times. The chain employs TRBV20-1 and TRBJ1-1, with D possibly TRBD1 on 5 matching bases. This CDR3 has 13 amino acids. Trimming took off 6 bases at V and 1 base at J, with 12 bases between the two ends. Germline V gene lookup returns CDR1 DFQATT and CDR2 SNEGSKA (reference sequence). CDR3 loop: CSATETGNTEAFF. CDR3 in DNA: TGCAGTGCAACCGAAACAGGGAACACTGAAGCTTTCTTT.

V is TRBV24-1 and J is TRBJ2-1, with TRBD2 matching 9 bases. Unmatched junction bases numbered 3, after V lost 8 bases and J lost 5 bases. The CDR3 covers 13 residues. The germline gives CDR1 KGHDR, CDR2 SFDVKD. In DNA form, the CDR3 reads TGTGCCACCACCGCGGGAGGGAACAATGAGCAGTTCTTC. Translated: CATTAGGNNEQFF.

This clonotype was seen a few times. The chain recombines TRBV5-1 with TRBJ2-1; either TRBD1 or TRBD2 may fit D (5 bases each). CDR1 is SGHRS and CDR2 is YFSETQ in the germline V gene. There are 15 residues in the CDR3. The V and J ends lost 2 bases and 3 bases respectively, with 12 bases between them. The CDR3 DNA follows: TGCGCCAGCAGCTTAGGGACGGCTAACTACAATGAGCAGTTCTTC. Protein: CASSLGTANYNEQFF.

The gene calls are TRBV20-1 and TRBJ1-5; maybe TRBD1 (6 bases). Germline V lookup: CDR1 DFQATT, CDR2 SNEGSKA (reference sequence). V was shortened by 3 bases and J by 2 bases, with 11 bases between the two germline ends. The CDR3 is made up of 14 amino acids. The CDR3 here is CSASGGGGNQPQHF. CDR3 coding DNA: TGCAGTGCTAGCGGAGGGGGTGGCAATCAGCCCCAGCATTTT.

This clonotype was counted a few times. CDR3 DNA: TGTGCCAGCAGCCAGGGACCCGACCCGAGGAACACCATATATTTT. Its translation is CASSQGPDPRNTIYF. This chain joins TRBV28 and TRBJ1-3, with D tentatively TRBD1 (5 bases). Per germline, CDR1 MDHEN and CDR2 SYDVKM. V shed 6 bases and J shed 7 bases, with 19 bases lying between them. This CDR3 region has 15 residues.

The chain employs TRBV5-6 and TRBJ1-2; D may be TRBD1 (5 bases). The germline V gene has CDR1 SGHDT and CDR2 YYEEEE. V was pared by 3 bases and J by 6 bases, with 15 bases between. The length of the CDR3 is 14 residues. The chain's CDR3 is CASSWDGKSHGYTF. The CDR3 nucleotides read TGTGCCAGCAGCTGGGACGGAAAATCCCATGGCTACACCTTC. Complete variable domain (other parts from reference TRBV5-6 and TRBJ1-2): DAGVTQSPTHLIKTRGQQVTLRCSPKSGHDTVSWYQQALGQGPQFIFQYYEEEERQRGNFPDRFSGHQFPNYSSELNVNALLLGDSALYLCASSWDGKSHGYTFGSGTRLTVV.

The gene calls are TRBV20-1 and TRBJ1-5, with a weak D call TRBD1 (5 bases). Per the germline V gene, CDR1 is DFQATT and CDR2 is SNEGSKA (reference sequence). Trimming removed 6 bases at V and 7 bases at J, with 19 bases between. The CDR3 loop spans 14 amino acids. The DNA of the CDR3 is TGCAGTGCAAAGGTAGGGGCCGCCGTACAGCCCCAGCATTTT. The encoded protein is CSAKVGAAVQPQHF.

This clonotype was seen a handful of times. The V gene is TRBV29-1, the J gene TRBJ2-5; a weak D match, TRBD2 (5 bases). The V gene lost 3 bases and the J gene lost 0 bases, with 8 bases spanning the gap. This CDR3 is 13 amino acids long. Per the germline V gene, CDR1 is SQVTM and CDR2 is ANQGSEA. The CDR3 nucleotides read TGCAGCGTTGATCGAGGGAACCAAGAGACCCAGTACTTC. It is translated as CSVDRGNQETQYF.

This clonotype was picked up one time. The J gene is TRBJ2-2, the V gene TRBV12-3 or TRBV12-4; D remains unclear. Deletions cut 5 bases from V and 5 bases from J, with 18 bases between. The CDR3 sequence is 16 residues long. CDR3 bases: TGTGCCAGCAGTCCCCGACGCTCCACCTCTACCGGGGAGCTGTTTTTT. It specifies CASSPRRSTSTGELFF.

This chain links TRBV9 with TRBJ1-1, with TRBD1 as a possible D gene (6 bases). V was shortened by 5 bases and J by 0 bases, with 14 bases between the two germline ends. CDR3 length equals 15 residues. The V gene's germline CDR1 is SGDLS and CDR2 YYNGEE. The CDR3 is CASRKGGNMNTEAFF. In DNA form, the CDR3 reads TGTGCCAGCAGAAAGGGGGGAAACATGAACACTGAAGCTTTCTTT. Variable domain in full (rest from reference TRBV9 and TRBJ1-1): DSGVTQTPKHLITATGQRVTLRCSPRSGDLSVYWYQQSLDQGLQFLIQYYNGEERAKGNILERFSAQQFPDLHSELNLSSLELGDSALYFCASRKGGNMNTEAFFGQGTRLTVV.

Only a few counts were recorded for this clonotype. The chain has TRBV28 and TRBJ1-1, with TRBD1 identical over 10 bases. Germline V CDR1 and CDR2: MDHEN, SYDVKM. V was pared by 4 bases and J by 0 bases, with 8 bases of the junction left unmatched. This CDR3 is 17 amino acids long. This CDR3 reads CASSYETGGPMNTEAFF. The CDR3 DNA reads TGTGCCAGCAGTTATGAGACAGGGGGCCCCATGAACACTGAAGCTTTCTTT.

This clonotype was observed a few times. The chain joins TRBV12-5 to TRBJ2-7; 13 nucleotides match TRBD2. Trimming cost V 0 bases and J 3 bases; bases outside gene matches: 8. Germline lookup yields CDR1 LGHNT and CDR2 FRNRAP. This CDR3 contains 18 residues. The chain's CDR3 is CASGLVKRTSGSFYEQYF. The CDR3 DNA reads as TGTGCTAGTGGTTTGGTAAAACGGACTAGCGGGAGCTTCTACGAGCAGTACTTC.